Sequencing of this T cell receptor beta chain was carried out in a study of neurological immune-mediated disorders. Regarding time point: longitudinal time-point 1 (baseline). With respect to this clonotype: The antigen remains unidentified.

A 10-nucleotide random UMI tagged transcripts in template-switch 5'RACE cDNA synthesis. In TCRdb, the 5' RACE reads were re-called with MiXCR into one record per CDR3 protein. The sample lists roughly 36,000 distinct CDR3 sequences; under 4% were seen once. The germline V gene encodes CDR1 DFQATT and CDR2 SNEGSKA (reference sequence). CDR3 length: 11 amino acids. Whole-study results and caveats: On phylogenetic grouping, the repertoires of 18 of 34 multiple sclerosis patients fell within one related-CDR3 cluster, constituting a possible signature. The level of TCR clonal expansion was highest in patients with HTLV-1-associated myelopathy and lowest in multiple sclerosis, where it fell below the level seen in healthy controls.

The rearrangement links TRBV20-1 to TRBJ2-3; D not resolved. Sequenced: PBMCs. This receptor was obtained from a woman aged 60 to 75 with multiple sclerosis. The CDR3 loop is CSPSGVDTQYF. The CDR3, as DNA: TGCAGCCCTTCTGGGGTCGATACGCAGTATTTT.